This is a list of T cell receptor beta chains from one sample in a study of T cells after yellow fever vaccination. Via MiXCR, TCRdb re-called the 5' RACE reads, giving one row per CDR3 protein. This sample has 300,000 or so distinct CDR3 sequences, with 8% to 9.5% found just once. The material sequenced was PBMCs, taken roughly 45 days after the first yellow fever vaccination. The receptors were gathered from a man between 18 and 29 years old who received the YFV17D yellow fever vaccine. The CDR3 runs from the conserved cysteine through the conserved F or W. The D gene is left open where the match is weak. Clone size is shown for a subset of rows, as once, few, many or a class of expanded clone.

CDR3nt,CDR3aa,j_gene,abundance,v_gene,d_gene
TGCAGCGTTGAATCAGGACATAGGGCGAAGACCCAGTACTTC,CSVESGHRAKTQYF,TRBJ2-5,few,TRBV29-1,-
TGTGCCAGCAGTGAACCAGGACAGGGCTACACTGAAGCTTTCTTT,CASSEPGQGYTEAFF,TRBJ1-1,-,TRBV6-1,TRBD1
TGCAGTGCTTCCCCACGGCCCTTAGGGCAGTTCTTC,CSASPRPLGQFF,TRBJ2-1,few,TRBV20-1,-
TGTGCCAGCAGCCTAAGTAGCGGGGGGCCACCCATTCAGTACTTC,CASSLSSGGPPIQYF,TRBJ2-4,many,TRBV7-2,TRBD2
TGTGCCAGCAGCTCCACCCAGGCGGTCAATGAGCAGTTCTTC,CASSSTQAVNEQFF,TRBJ2-1,few,TRBV7-8,-
TGTGCCAGCTCACCACGGGGGCAGCAGAACACTGAAGCTTTCTTT,CASSPRGQQNTEAFF,TRBJ1-1,-,TRBV18,-
TGTGCCAGCAGCCAGGGGAATAGCAATCAGCCCCAGCATTTT,CASSQGNSNQPQHF,TRBJ1-5,few,TRBV7-2,-
TGCAGCGTTGAGAATCCACTCGGAGGGAACGTTTTAAGCGGGGAGCTGTTTTTT,CSVENPLGGNVLSGELFF,TRBJ2-2,few,TRBV29-1,-
TGTGCCAGCAGAGACCGAACAGATACGCAGTATTTT,CASRDRTDTQYF,TRBJ2-3,many,TRBV11-2,-
TGCAGCGGACACACTGACATTGGCTACACCTTC,CSGHTDIGYTF,TRBJ1-2,few,TRBV20-1,-
TGTGCCAGCAGCTCTGGTAGGGGGATAGATGAAGCTTTCTTT,CASSSGRGIDEAFF,TRBJ1-1,-,TRBV7-9,-
TGCGCCAGCAGCTCTTACCGGACAGGGAGGAGTGAAGCTTTCTTT,CASSSYRTGRSEAFF,TRBJ1-1,many,TRBV5-1,TRBD1
TGTGCCAGCAGCCCGATCGGCCTTCCAAATGAGCAGTTCTTC,CASSPIGLPNEQFF,TRBJ2-1,few,TRBV28,-
TGCGCCAGCACTCAGGGGATAAACACTGAAGCTTTCTTT,CASTQGINTEAFF,TRBJ1-1,-,TRBV5-1,-
TGTGCCAGTAGTTCCCCGGGACCAGGGAGGGTCACTGAAGCTTTCTTT,CASSSPGPGRVTEAFF,TRBJ1-1,-,TRBV19,-
TGTGCCACCAGCAGAGTCCCAGGGAACACTGAAGCTTTCTTT,CATSRVPGNTEAFF,TRBJ1-1,-,TRBV15,-
TGTGCCAGCCGGGTTGAGGATGGCTACACCTTC,CASRVEDGYTF,TRBJ1-2,few,TRBV18,-
TGTGCCAGCAGCCCCCCGGTCTCTGGAAACACCATATATTTT,CASSPPVSGNTIYF,TRBJ1-3,few,TRBV9,-
TGTGCCAGCAGCAGGACAGGACCCTACGAGCAGTACTTC,CASSRTGPYEQYF,TRBJ2-7,-,TRBV5-6,TRBD1
TGCAGCGTTGAAAGGGAATTCGGCACTGAAGCTTTCTTT,CSVEREFGTEAFF,TRBJ1-1,few,TRBV29-1,-
TGCGCCAGCAGCCAAGACTTTTCGGGGGACACCATATATTTT,CASSQDFSGDTIYF,TRBJ1-3,-,TRBV4-3,-